The entry below describes one T cell receptor (beta chain). This record belongs to a study of STAT5B mutations in CD4+ large granular lymphocyte leukemia. Sequencing used immunoSEQ multiplex PCR; TCRdb keeps in-frame clones, though not all of them. Of tens of thousands of clones in the sample, more than 80% were seen once. V dropped 4 bases and J dropped 3 bases, with 10 bases sitting between them. Germline V gene data show CDR1 as SGHDN and CDR2 as FVKESK. The CDR3 is 13 amino acids. Sequencing was performed on CD4+ T cells from blood buffy coats. This TCR came from a human donor in good health. This chain connects TRBV14 to TRBJ2-7, with unresolved D. The CDR3 sequence: CASSLLPGYEQYF. CDR3 nucleotide sequence: TGTGCCAGCAGCCTCCTGCCGGGCTACGAGCAGTACTTC.